This entry describes one TCR beta chain. The data belong to a study of neoadjuvant anti-PD-1 for oral cavity cancer. Germline V gene sequence: CDR1 GTSNPN, CDR2 SVGIG (reference sequence). This CDR3 region has 12 residues. Trimming took off 4 bases at V and 6 bases at J, with 11 bases between the two ends. The repertoire was sequenced with immunoSEQ multiplex PCR; TCRdb's copy has only in-frame clones and lacks some. Of about 16,000 clones in the sample, about two thirds were seen once. This clonotype was obtained from a person aged 35-80 years with oral cavity squamous cell carcinoma. Sequenced here: PBMCs, sampled before nivolumab (anti-PD-1) treatment. The chain uses TRBV30 and TRBJ2-3; unclear D gene. This CDR3 reads CAWTPLGDTQYF. Here the CDR3 DNA reads TGTGCCTGGACCCCTTTAGGGGATACGCAGTATTTT.